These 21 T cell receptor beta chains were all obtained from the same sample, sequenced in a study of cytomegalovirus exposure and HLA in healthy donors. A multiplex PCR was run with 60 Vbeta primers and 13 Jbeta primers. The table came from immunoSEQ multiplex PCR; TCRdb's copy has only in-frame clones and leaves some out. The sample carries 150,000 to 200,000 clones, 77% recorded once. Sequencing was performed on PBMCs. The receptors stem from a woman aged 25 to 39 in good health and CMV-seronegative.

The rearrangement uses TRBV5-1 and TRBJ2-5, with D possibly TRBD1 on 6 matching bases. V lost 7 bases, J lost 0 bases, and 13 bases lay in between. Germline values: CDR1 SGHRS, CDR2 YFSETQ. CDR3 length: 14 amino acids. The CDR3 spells CASSPTGNQETQYF. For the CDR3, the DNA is TGCGCCAGCTCTCCGACAGGCAACCAAGAGACCCAGTACTTC. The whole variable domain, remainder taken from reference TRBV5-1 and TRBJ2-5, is KAGVTQTPRYLIKTRGQQVTLSCSPISGHRSVSWYQQTPGQGLQFLFEYFSETQRNKGNFPGRFSGRQFSNSRSEMNVSTLELGDSALYLCASSPTGNQETQYFGPGTRLLVL.

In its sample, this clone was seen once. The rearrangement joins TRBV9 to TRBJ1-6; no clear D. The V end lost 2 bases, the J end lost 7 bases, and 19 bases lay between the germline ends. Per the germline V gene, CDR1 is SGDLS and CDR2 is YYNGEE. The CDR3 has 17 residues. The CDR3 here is CASSVSGVGRANSPLHF. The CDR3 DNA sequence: TGTGCCAGCAGCGTTAGCGGCGTAGGACGGGCCAATTCACCCCTCCACTTT.

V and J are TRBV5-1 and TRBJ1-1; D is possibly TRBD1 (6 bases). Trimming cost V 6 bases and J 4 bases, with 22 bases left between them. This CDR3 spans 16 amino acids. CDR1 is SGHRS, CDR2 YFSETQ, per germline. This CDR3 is CASIEGGPGRVTEAFF. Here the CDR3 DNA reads TGCGCCAGCATAGAAGGGGGTCCCGGGCGGGTCACTGAAGCTTTCTTT. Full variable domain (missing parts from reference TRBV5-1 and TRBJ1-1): KAGVTQTPRYLIKTRGQQVTLSCSPISGHRSVSWYQQTPGQGLQFLFEYFSETQRNKGNFPGRFSGRQFSNSRSEMNVSTLELGDSALYLCASIEGGPGRVTEAFFGQGTRLTVV.

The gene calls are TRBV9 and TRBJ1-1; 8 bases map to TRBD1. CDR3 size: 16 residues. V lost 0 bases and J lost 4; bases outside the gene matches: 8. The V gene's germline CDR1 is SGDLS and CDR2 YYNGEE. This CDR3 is CASSVAQGARFTEAFF. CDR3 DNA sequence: TGTGCCAGCAGCGTAGCGCAGGGGGCGCGTTTCACTGAAGCTTTCTTT.

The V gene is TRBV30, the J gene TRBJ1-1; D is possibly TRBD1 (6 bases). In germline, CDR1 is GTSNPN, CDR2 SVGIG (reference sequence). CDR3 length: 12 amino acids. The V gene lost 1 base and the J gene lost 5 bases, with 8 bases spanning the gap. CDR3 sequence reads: CAWSEGGTEAFF. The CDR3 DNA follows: TGTGCCTGGAGTGAGGGGGGGACTGAAGCTTTCTTT.

The CDR3 is CASSVAGLTDTQYF. CDR3 in DNA: TGTGCCAGCAGCGTAGCCGGGTTGACAGATACGCAGTATTTT. This rearrangement joins TRBV9 to TRBJ2-3; D uncertain. The germline V and J ends were trimmed by 0 bases and 3 bases, with 8 bases remaining between them. CDR3 size: 14 residues. Per the germline V gene, CDR1 is SGDLS and CDR2 is YYNGEE.

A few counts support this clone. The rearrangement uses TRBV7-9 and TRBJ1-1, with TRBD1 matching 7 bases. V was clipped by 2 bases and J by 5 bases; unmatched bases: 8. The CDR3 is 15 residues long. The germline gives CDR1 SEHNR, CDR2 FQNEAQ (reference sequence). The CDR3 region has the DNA TGTGCCAGCAGCTTAATAGGGGGCGCAGGTACTGAAGCTTTCTTT. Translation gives CASSLIGGAGTEAFF.

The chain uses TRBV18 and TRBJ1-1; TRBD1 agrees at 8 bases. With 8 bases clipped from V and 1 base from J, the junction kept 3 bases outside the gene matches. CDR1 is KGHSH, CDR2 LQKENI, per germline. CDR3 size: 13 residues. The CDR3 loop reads CASTDRENTEAFF. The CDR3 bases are TGTGCCAGCACGGACAGGGAGAACACTGAAGCTTTCTTT.

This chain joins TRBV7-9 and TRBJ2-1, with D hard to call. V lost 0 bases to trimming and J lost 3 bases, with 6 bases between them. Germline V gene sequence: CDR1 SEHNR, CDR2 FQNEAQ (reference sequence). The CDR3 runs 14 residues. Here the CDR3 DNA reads TGTGCCAGCAGCTTAGCGGCCAACTACAATGAGCAGTTCTTC. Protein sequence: CASSLAANYNEQFF.

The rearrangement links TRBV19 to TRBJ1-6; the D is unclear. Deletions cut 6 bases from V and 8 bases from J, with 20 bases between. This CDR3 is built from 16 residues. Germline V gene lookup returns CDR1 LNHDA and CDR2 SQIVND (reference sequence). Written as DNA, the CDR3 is TGTGCCAGTAGGAGGGCTGACGGGGATTTGTATTCACCCCTCCACTTT. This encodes CASRRADGDLYSPLHF.

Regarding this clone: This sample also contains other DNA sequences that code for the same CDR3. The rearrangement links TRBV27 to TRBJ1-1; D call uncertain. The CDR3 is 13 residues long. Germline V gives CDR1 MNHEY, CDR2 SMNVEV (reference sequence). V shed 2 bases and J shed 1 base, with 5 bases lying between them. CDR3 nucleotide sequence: TGTGCCAGCAGTTTAAGCCGGAACACTGAAGCTTTCTTT. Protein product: CASSLSRNTEAFF.

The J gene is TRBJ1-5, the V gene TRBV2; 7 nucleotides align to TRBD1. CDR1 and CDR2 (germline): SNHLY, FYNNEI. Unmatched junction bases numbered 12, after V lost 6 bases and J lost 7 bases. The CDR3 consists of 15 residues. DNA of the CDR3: TGTGCCAGCAGCGGGCAGGGGGGTTCGAGGCAGCCCCAGCATTTT. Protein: CASSGQGGSRQPQHF.

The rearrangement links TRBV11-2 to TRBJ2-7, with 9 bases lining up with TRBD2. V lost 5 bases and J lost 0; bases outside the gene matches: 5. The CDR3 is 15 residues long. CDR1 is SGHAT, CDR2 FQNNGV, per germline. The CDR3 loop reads CASSPIAGVSYEQYF. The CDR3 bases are TGTGCCAGCAGCCCGATAGCGGGAGTCTCCTACGAGCAGTACTTC.

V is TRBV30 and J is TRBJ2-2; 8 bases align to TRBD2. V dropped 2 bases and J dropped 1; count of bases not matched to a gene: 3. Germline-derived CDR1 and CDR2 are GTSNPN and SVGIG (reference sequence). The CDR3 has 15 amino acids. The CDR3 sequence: CAWSRLAMNTGELFF. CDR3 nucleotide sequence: TGTGCCTGGAGTAGACTAGCGATGAACACCGGGGAGCTGTTTTTT.

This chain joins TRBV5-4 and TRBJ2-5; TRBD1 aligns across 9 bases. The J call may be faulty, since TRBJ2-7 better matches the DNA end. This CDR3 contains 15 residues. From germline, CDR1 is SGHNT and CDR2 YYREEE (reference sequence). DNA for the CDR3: TGTGCCAGCAGCCCTTCCGGGACAGGGCGCTACGAGCAGTACTTC. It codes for CASSPSGTGRYEQYF.

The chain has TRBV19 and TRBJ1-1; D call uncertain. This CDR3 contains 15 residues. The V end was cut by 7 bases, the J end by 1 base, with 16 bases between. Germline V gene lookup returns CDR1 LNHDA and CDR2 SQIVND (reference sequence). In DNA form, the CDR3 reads TGTGCCAGTAACCCCATCGCGGGTGGGAACACTGAAGCTTTCTTT. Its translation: CASNPIAGGNTEAFF.

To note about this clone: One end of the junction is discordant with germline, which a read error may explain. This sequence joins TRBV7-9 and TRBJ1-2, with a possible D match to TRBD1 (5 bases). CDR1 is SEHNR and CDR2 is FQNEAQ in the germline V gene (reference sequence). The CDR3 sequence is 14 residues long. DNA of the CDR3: TGTTCCAGCAGCTTAGTCGGGACTCCGAAGGGCTACACCTTC. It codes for CSSSLVGTPKGYTF.

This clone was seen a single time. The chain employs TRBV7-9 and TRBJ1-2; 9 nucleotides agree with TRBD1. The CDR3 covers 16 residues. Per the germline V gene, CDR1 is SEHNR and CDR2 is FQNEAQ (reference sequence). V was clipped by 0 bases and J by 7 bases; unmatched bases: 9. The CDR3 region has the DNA TGTGCCAGCAGCTTAGCGTGGACAGGGGAGGTTCGTGGCTACACCTTC. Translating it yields CASSLAWTGEVRGYTF.

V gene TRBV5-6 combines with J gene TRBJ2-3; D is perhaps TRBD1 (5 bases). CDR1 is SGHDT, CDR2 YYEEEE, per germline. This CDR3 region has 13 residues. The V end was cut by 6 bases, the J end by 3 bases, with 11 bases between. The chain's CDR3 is CASTRKGTDTQYF. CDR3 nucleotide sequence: TGTGCCAGCACCAGGAAGGGGACAGATACGCAGTATTTT.

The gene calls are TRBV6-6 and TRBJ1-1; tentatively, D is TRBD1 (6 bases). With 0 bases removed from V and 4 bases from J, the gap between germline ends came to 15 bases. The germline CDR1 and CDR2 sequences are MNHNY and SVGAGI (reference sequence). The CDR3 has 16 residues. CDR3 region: CASSYSNGGGGTEAFF. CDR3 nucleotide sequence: TGTGCCAGCAGTTACTCGAACGGGGGCGGGGGCACTGAAGCTTTCTTT.

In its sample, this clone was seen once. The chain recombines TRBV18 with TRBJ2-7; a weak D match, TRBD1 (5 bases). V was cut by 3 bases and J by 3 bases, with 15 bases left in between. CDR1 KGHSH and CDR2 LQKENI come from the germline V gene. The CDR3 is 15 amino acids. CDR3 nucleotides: TGTGCCAGCTCACCTTCTATAGGGGCCCACTACGAGCAGTACTTC. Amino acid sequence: CASSPSIGAHYEQYF.